This T cell receptor (beta chain) was recorded in a study of T cells in Graves' hyperthyroidism and ophthalmopathy. Trimming removed 0 bases from V and 5 bases from J, with 16 bases in between. Per the germline V gene, CDR1 is LGHDT and CDR2 is YNNKEL (reference sequence). This CDR3 is 16 amino acids long. The sample holds many counts of this clonotype. Template material for amplifying TCR beta CDR3 regions consisted of RNA transcripts. The study used the HTBI primer set for a first-round RT-PCR of the TCR CDR3. TCRdb analysed the multiplex PCR reads with MiXCR anew, one entry per CDR3 protein. The repertoire holds roughly 700,000 distinct CDR3 sequences, with approximately 14% as singletons.

The chain is built from TRBV3-1 and TRBJ2-5; D unresolved. The TCR was taken from a woman under 30 with Graves' hyperthyroidism. Sequencing was done on a sample of blood. The CDR3 nucleotides are TGTGCCAGCAGCCAAGAGGCACCGAAAGTCGGGGAGACCCAGTACTTC. Protein product: CASSQEAPKVGETQYF.